This T cell receptor beta chain originates from a study of cytomegalovirus exposure and HLA in healthy donors. Some clones are missing from TCRdb's copy, which holds only in-frame ones; the method was immunoSEQ multiplex PCR. The table has 150,000 to 200,000 clones, just under 90% seen once. This CDR3 spans 13 amino acids. In germline, CDR1 is SGHNT, CDR2 YENEEA. V was pared by 2 bases and J by 7 bases, with 12 bases between. The sequencing sample was made of PBMCs. The clonotype originates from a young woman in good health and CMV-seropositive. This chain links TRBV11-3 with TRBJ2-7, with a tentative D call TRBD1 (5 bases). Written as DNA, the CDR3 is TGTGCCAGCAGCTTACTATCAAGGGGTGAGCAGTACTTC. It is translated as CASSLLSRGEQYF.